Detailed here is one T cell receptor (beta chain). Selected positively for CCR7 and CD45RO-negative, naive CD8 cells excluded terminally differentiated effector memory CD45RA+ cells. The CDR3 loop spans 15 amino acids. From germline, CDR1 is SEHNR and CDR2 FQNEAQ (reference sequence). Deletions cut 5 bases from V and 0 bases from J, with 14 bases between. These data are taken from a study of shared clonotypes between healthy human individuals. Assay: immunoSEQ multiplex PCR; the TCRdb copy retains only in-frame clones and omits some. The sample shows about 800,000 clones, just over 95% of them seen only once.

This TCR derives from a man aged 25-45 years in good health. This chain joins TRBV7-9 and TRBJ2-7; D assignment may be TRBD1 or TRBD2 (7 bases each). The sequenced material came from naive CD8+ T cells sorted from blood. CDR3 nucleotides: TGTGCCAGCAGCGCGGGGAGGGGGCCCTCCTACGAGCAGTACTTC. Amino acids: CASSAGRGPSYEQYF. The whole variable domain, filled in from reference TRBV7-9 and TRBJ2-7, reads DTGVSQNPRHKITKRGQNVTFRCDPISEHNRLYWYRQTLGQGPEFLTYFQNEAQLEKSRLLSDRFSAERPKGSFSTLEIQRTEQGDSAMYLCASSAGRGPSYEQYFGPGTRLTVT.